These T cell receptor beta chains were read from a single sample in a study of blood T cell repertoires in COVID-19. Clones were read by immunoSEQ multiplex PCR, and TCRdb kept only the in-frame ones, dropping some. Of hundreds of thousands of clones detected, about nine tenths appear once; the ten largest clones hold roughly 16%. Sequencing was performed on PBMCs or T cells enriched from blood (not recorded which). The origin of the receptors is a man between 18 and 29 years old who had recovered from COVID-19. Both conserved end residues are part of each CDR3. Each record gives: D gene, J gene, V gene, clone size, CDR3 protein, CDR3 DNA. A D gene is named only where the DNA matches it firmly. Clone size appears in some rows only: once, few, many, or a class for an expanded clone.

d_call: .
j_call: TRBJ2-7
v_call: TRBV12-3/TRBV12-4
clone_size: .
cdr3_aa: CASSSGAYEQYF
cdr3_nt: TGTGCCAGCAGTTCAGGGGCCTACGAGCAGTACTTC

d_call: TRBD1
j_call: TRBJ1-1
v_call: TRBV5-4
clone_size: .
cdr3_aa: CASSLGQANTEAFF
cdr3_nt: TGTGCCAGCAGCTTAGGACAGGCGAACACTGAAGCTTTCTTT

d_call: TRBD1
j_call: TRBJ2-7
v_call: TRBV12-3/TRBV12-4
clone_size: .
cdr3_aa: CASRRTGSYEQYF
cdr3_nt: TGTGCCAGCAGGAGGACAGGGTCCTACGAGCAGTACTTC

d_call: .
j_call: TRBJ1-2
v_call: TRBV30
clone_size: .
cdr3_aa: CAWRPLGSGYTF
cdr3_nt: TGTGCCTGGAGGCCATTGGGGAGTGGCTACACCTTC

d_call: TRBD1
j_call: TRBJ1-6
v_call: TRBV4-1
clone_size: .
cdr3_aa: CASSQEARDRHSPLHF
cdr3_nt: TGCGCCAGCAGCCAAGAAGCCCGGGACAGGCATTCACCCCTCCACTTT

d_call: TRBD2
j_call: TRBJ2-5
v_call: TRBV5-1
clone_size: .
cdr3_aa: CASTERGIETQYF
cdr3_nt: TGCGCCAGCACGGAGCGGGGAATAGAGACCCAGTACTTC

d_call: .
j_call: TRBJ2-1
v_call: TRBV12-5
clone_size: .
cdr3_aa: CASGLVQGSSYNEQFF
cdr3_nt: TGTGCTAGTGGTTTGGTACAAGGGAGCTCCTACAATGAGCAGTTCTTC

d_call: TRBD1
j_call: TRBJ1-5
v_call: TRBV6-1
clone_size: .
cdr3_aa: CASSEAGTVGTRIQPQHF
cdr3_nt: TGTGCCAGCAGTGAGGCGGGGACAGTAGGGACGAGGATTCAGCCCCAGCATTTT

d_call: TRBD2
j_call: TRBJ2-7
v_call: TRBV28
clone_size: .
cdr3_aa: CASTSGTSYYEQYF
cdr3_nt: TGTGCCAGCACCTCGGGGACTAGCTACTACGAGCAGTACTTC

d_call: .
j_call: TRBJ1-4
v_call: TRBV23-1
clone_size: .
cdr3_aa: CASSQEPGRTSWTNEKLFF
cdr3_nt: TGCGCCAGCAGTCAAGAGCCGGGACGGACTAGTTGGACTAATGAAAAACTGTTTTTT

d_call: TRBD2
j_call: TRBJ2-1
v_call: TRBV7-9
clone_size: .
cdr3_aa: CASSRRGNEQFF
cdr3_nt: TGTGCCAGCAGCCGGCGGGGGAATGAGCAGTTCTTC

d_call: .
j_call: TRBJ1-2
v_call: TRBV2
clone_size: .
cdr3_aa: CASRRAAYGYTF
cdr3_nt: TGTGCCAGCAGGCGGGCAGCCTATGGCTACACCTTC

d_call: TRBD1
j_call: TRBJ1-1
v_call: TRBV30
clone_size: .
cdr3_aa: CAWTRDRGYEAFF
cdr3_nt: TGTGCCTGGACCAGGGACAGGGGCTATGAAGCTTTCTTT

d_call: TRBD2
j_call: TRBJ2-3
v_call: TRBV3-1/TRBV3-2
clone_size: .
cdr3_aa: CASSQGTSGSSDTQYF
cdr3_nt: TGTGCCAGCAGCCAAGGGACTAGCGGGAGTTCGGATACGCAGTATTTT

d_call: TRBD1
j_call: TRBJ1-1
v_call: TRBV27
clone_size: .
cdr3_aa: CASSLRGGAGDTEAFF
cdr3_nt: TGTGCCAGCAGCCTTAGAGGGGGCGCGGGTGACACTGAAGCTTTCTTT

d_call: TRBD1
j_call: TRBJ2-2
v_call: TRBV28
clone_size: .
cdr3_aa: CASRDRGNTGELFF
cdr3_nt: TGTGCCAGCAGAGACAGGGGGAACACCGGGGAGCTGTTTTTT

d_call: TRBD1
j_call: TRBJ2-1
v_call: TRBV9
clone_size: .
cdr3_aa: CASSANRGSYNEQFF
cdr3_nt: TGTGCCAGCAGCGCGAACAGGGGGTCCTACAATGAGCAGTTCTTC

d_call: .
j_call: TRBJ1-1
v_call: TRBV5-1
clone_size: .
cdr3_aa: CASSFVSMNTEAFF
cdr3_nt: TGCGCCAGCAGCTTCGTCAGTATGAACACTGAAGCTTTCTTT

d_call: TRBD1
j_call: TRBJ1-1
v_call: TRBV11-3
clone_size: .
cdr3_aa: CASSTRTGVNTEAFF
cdr3_nt: TGTGCCAGCAGCACCAGGACAGGGGTGAACACTGAAGCTTTCTTT

d_call: TRBD1
j_call: TRBJ1-1
v_call: TRBV28
clone_size: .
cdr3_aa: CASTFPGTGKDTEAFF
cdr3_nt: TGTGCCAGCACCTTCCCCGGGACAGGGAAGGACACTGAAGCTTTCTTT

d_call: .
j_call: TRBJ2-2
v_call: TRBV25-1
clone_size: .
cdr3_aa: CASSEGLRNTGELFF
cdr3_nt: TGTGCCAGCAGTGAGGGACTTCGGAACACCGGGGAGCTGTTTTTT

d_call: TRBD1
j_call: TRBJ2-1
v_call: TRBV27
clone_size: .
cdr3_aa: CASSLIKGQGGNEQFF
cdr3_nt: TGTGCCAGCAGTTTAATAAAGGGACAGGGGGGCAATGAGCAGTTCTTC

d_call: TRBD2
j_call: TRBJ2-5
v_call: TRBV11-3
clone_size: .
cdr3_aa: CASSLLAGNPETQYF
cdr3_nt: TGTGCCAGCAGCTTGCTAGCGGGCAATCCGGAGACCCAGTACTTC

d_call: TRBD1
j_call: TRBJ1-4
v_call: TRBV9
clone_size: .
cdr3_aa: CASSEGTATNEKLFF
cdr3_nt: TGTGCCAGCAGCGAGGGGACAGCAACTAATGAAAAACTGTTTTTT

d_call: .
j_call: TRBJ1-1
v_call: TRBV10-2
clone_size: .
cdr3_aa: CASSDVGARTEAFF
cdr3_nt: TGCGCCAGCAGTGACGTAGGGGCCCGCACTGAAGCTTTCTTT

d_call: .
j_call: TRBJ1-5
v_call: TRBV28
clone_size: once
cdr3_aa: CANSGGTDQPQHF
cdr3_nt: TGTGCCAACTCCGGGGGGACGGATCAGCCCCAGCATTTT

d_call: .
j_call: TRBJ2-7
v_call: TRBV6-6
clone_size: many
cdr3_aa: CASRVTGGYEQYF
cdr3_nt: TGTGCCAGCAGGGTGACAGGTGGATACGAGCAGTACTTC

d_call: TRBD1
j_call: TRBJ1-5
v_call: TRBV11-2
clone_size: few
cdr3_aa: CASSLDRADQPQHF
cdr3_nt: TGTGCCAGCAGCTTGGACAGGGCGGATCAGCCCCAGCATTTT

d_call: TRBD2
j_call: TRBJ2-1
v_call: TRBV5-1
clone_size: .
cdr3_aa: CASSFSGGGNEQFF
cdr3_nt: TGCGCCAGCAGCTTCAGCGGGGGAGGCAATGAGCAGTTCTTC

d_call: .
j_call: TRBJ1-6
v_call: TRBV30
clone_size: .
cdr3_aa: CAWSVPGAGNSPLHF
cdr3_nt: TGTGCCTGGAGTGTACCAGGGGCAGGGAATTCACCCCTCCACTTT

d_call: .
j_call: TRBJ1-2
v_call: TRBV19
clone_size: .
cdr3_aa: CASSINAAGKGYTF
cdr3_nt: TGTGCCAGTAGTATAAATGCGGCAGGGAAGGGCTACACCTTC

d_call: TRBD1
j_call: TRBJ1-3
v_call: TRBV2
clone_size: .
cdr3_aa: CASSPPPGDRDHQNTIYF
cdr3_nt: TGTGCCAGCAGTCCGCCTCCGGGAGACAGGGATCACCAGAACACCATATATTTT

d_call: .
j_call: TRBJ2-3
v_call: TRBV2
clone_size: once
cdr3_aa: CASTNSLVPRGDTQYF
cdr3_nt: TGTGCCAGCACCAACTCACTAGTCCCCAGGGGAGATACGCAGTATTTT

d_call: .
j_call: TRBJ1-1
v_call: TRBV6-5
clone_size: .
cdr3_aa: CASSYGGPLNTEAFF
cdr3_nt: TGTGCCAGCAGTTACGGAGGACCGTTGAACACTGAAGCTTTCTTT